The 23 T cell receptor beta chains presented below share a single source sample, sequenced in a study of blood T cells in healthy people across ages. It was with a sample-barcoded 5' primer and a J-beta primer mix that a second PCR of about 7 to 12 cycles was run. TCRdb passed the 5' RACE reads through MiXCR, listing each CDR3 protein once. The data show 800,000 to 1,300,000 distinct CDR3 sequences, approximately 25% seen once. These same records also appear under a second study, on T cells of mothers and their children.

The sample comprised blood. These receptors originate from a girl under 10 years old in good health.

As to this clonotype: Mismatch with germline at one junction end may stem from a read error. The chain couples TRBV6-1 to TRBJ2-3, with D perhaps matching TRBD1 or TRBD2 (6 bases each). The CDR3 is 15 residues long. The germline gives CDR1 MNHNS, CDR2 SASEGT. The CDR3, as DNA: TGTGCCAGCAGCGGGGGCCCCTTACTCACAGATACGCTGTATTTT. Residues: CASSGGPLLTDTLYF.

The CDR3 is CASSLSGEVETQYF. The DNA of the CDR3 is TGTGCCAGCAGTTTATCTGGGGAAGTGGAGACCCAGTACTTC. The chain carries TRBV28 and TRBJ2-5; D is unclear. Per the germline V gene, CDR1 is MDHEN and CDR2 is SYDVKM. The CDR3 totals 14 residues. With 1 base removed from V and 5 bases from J, the gap between germline ends came to 11 bases.

CDR3 bases: TGCAGTGCTCGCACCGGGACAGGGGGCTCCTACGAGCAGTACTTC. Its protein is CSARTGTGGSYEQYF. This chain joins TRBV20-1 and TRBJ2-7; 11 bases are shared with TRBD1. The CDR3 is 15 residues long. The ends lost 5 bases at V and 0 bases at J; junction bases unmatched: 6. Germline V gene lookup returns CDR1 DFQATT and CDR2 SNEGSKA (reference sequence).

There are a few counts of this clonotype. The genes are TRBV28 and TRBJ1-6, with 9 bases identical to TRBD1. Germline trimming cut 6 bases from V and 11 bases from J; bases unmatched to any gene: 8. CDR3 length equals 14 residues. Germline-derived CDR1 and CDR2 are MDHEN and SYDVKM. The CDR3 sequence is CASRNTGGPAPLHF. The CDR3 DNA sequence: TGTGCCAGCAGGAATACAGGGGGCCCCGCACCCCTCCACTTT.

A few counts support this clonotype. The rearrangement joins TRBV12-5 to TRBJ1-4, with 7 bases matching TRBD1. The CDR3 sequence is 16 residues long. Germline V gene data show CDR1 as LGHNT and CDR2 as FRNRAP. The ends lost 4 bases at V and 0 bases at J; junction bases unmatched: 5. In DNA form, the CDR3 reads TGTGCTAGTGGTTGGGGGACAGACTCAACTAATGAAAAACTGTTTTTT. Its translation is CASGWGTDSTNEKLFF.

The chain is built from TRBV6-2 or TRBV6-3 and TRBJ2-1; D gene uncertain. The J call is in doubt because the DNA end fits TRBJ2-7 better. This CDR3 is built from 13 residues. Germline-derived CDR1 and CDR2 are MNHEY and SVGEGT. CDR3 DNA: TGTGCCAGCAGTTACGATACCTTCTACGAGCAGTACTTC. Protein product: CASSYDTFYEQYF.

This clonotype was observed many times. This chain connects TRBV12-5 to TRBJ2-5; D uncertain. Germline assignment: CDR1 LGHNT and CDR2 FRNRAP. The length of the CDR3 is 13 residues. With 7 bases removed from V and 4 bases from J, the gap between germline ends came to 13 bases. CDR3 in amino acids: CASADFTGETQYF. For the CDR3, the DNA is TGTGCTAGTGCCGACTTTACTGGAGAGACCCAGTACTTC.

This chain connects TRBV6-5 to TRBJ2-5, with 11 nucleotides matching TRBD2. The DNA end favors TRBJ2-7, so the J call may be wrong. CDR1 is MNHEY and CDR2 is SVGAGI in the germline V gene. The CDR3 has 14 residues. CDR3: CASSTSGSTYEQYF. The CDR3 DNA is TGTGCCAGCAGTACTAGCGGGAGTACCTACGAGCAGTACTTC.

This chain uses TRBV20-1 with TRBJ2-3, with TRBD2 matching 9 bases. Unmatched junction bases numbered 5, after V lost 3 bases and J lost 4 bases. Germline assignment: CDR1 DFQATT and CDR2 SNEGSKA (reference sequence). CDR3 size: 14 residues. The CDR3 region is CSASSGSLADTQYF. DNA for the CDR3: TGCAGTGCTAGTAGCGGGAGTTTGGCAGATACGCAGTATTTT.

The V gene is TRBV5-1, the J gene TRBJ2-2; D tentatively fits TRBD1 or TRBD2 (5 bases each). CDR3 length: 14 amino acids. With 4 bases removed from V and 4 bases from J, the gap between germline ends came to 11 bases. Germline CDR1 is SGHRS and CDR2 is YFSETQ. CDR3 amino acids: CASSDSGGTGELFF. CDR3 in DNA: TGCGCCAGCAGCGACAGCGGTGGCACCGGGGAGCTGTTTTTT.

CDR3 DNA: TGTGCCAGCAGAGGGGACAGTGAAAAACTGTTTTTT. It encodes CASRGDSEKLFF. The chain uses TRBV6-1 and TRBJ1-4; 7 positions agree with TRBD1. The CDR3 totals 12 residues. With 6 bases clipped from V and 7 bases from J, the junction kept 2 bases outside the gene matches. The germline gives CDR1 MNHNS, CDR2 SASEGT.

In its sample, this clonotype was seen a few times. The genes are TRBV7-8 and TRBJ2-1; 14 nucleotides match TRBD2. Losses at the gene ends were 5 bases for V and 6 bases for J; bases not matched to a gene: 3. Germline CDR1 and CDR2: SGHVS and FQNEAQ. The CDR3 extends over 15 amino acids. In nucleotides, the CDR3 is TGTGCCAGCAGCACCGGACTAGCGGGAGGCAATGAGCAGTTCTTC. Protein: CASSTGLAGGNEQFF.

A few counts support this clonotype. The CDR3 spells CASSDRGRGNTEAFF. CDR3 sequence (DNA): TGTGCCAGCAGTGATCGGGGGAGAGGGAACACTGAAGCTTTCTTT. This sequence joins TRBV6-2 or TRBV6-3 and TRBJ1-1; D might be TRBD1 (5 bases). The V end lost 5 bases, the J end lost 1 base, and 14 bases lay between the germline ends. Germline lookup yields CDR1 MNHEY and CDR2 SVGEGT. The CDR3 spans 15 residues.

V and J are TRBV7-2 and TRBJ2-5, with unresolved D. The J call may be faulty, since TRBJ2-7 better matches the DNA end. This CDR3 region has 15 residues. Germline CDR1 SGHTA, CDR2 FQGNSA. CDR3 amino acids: CASSSSLFGIYEQYF. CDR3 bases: TGTGCCAGCAGCTCCTCGCTCTTCGGAATCTACGAGCAGTACTTC.

The CDR3 DNA follows: TGTGCCAGTACGCCTACAGGGTCCTCCTACGAGCAGTACTTC. This encodes CASTPTGSSYEQYF. V and J are TRBV19 and TRBJ2-7, with D perhaps matching TRBD1 (6 bases). The CDR3 is 14 amino acids. The V gene's germline CDR1 is LNHDA and CDR2 SQIVND (reference sequence). Trimming left V 7 bases short and J 0 bases short, with 13 bases between.

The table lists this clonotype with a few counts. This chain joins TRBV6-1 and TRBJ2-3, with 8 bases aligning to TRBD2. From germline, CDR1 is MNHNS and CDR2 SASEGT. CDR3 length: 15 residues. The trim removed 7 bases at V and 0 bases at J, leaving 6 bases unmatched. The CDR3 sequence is CASKSGGYSTDTQYF. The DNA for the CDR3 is TGTGCCAGCAAGTCGGGGGGGTATAGCACAGATACGCAGTATTTT.

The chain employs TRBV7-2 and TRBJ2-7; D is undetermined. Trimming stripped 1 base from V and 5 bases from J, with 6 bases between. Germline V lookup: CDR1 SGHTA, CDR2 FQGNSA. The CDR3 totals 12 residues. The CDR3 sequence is CASSLGFDEQYF. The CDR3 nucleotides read TGTGCCAGCAGCTTAGGCTTCGACGAGCAGTACTTC.

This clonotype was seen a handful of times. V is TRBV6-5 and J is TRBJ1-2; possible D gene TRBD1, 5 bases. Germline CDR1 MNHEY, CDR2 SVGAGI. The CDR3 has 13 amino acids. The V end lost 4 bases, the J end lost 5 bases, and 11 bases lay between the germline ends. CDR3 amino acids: CASSWGRGYGYTF. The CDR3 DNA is TGTGCCAGCAGTTGGGGACGAGGGTATGGCTACACCTTC.

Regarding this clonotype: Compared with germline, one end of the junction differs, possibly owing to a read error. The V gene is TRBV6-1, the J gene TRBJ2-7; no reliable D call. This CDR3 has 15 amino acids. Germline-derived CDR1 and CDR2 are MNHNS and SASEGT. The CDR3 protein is CASNEPGRSSYEQYF. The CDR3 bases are TGTGCCAGCAATGAACCGGGTCGGAGCTCCTACGAGCAGTACTTC.

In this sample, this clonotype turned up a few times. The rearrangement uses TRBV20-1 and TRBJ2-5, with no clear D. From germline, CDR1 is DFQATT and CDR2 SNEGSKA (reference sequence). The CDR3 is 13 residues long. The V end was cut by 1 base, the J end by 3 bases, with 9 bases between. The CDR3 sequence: CSARVGREETQYF. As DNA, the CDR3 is TGCAGTGCTAGAGTTGGACGGGAAGAGACCCAGTACTTC.

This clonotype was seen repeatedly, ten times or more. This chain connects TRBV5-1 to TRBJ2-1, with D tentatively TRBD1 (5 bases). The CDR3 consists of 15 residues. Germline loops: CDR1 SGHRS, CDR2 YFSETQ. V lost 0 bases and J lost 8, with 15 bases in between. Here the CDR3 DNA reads TGCGCCAGCAGCTTGGAAGGCGCAGGGCTCGATGAGCAGTTCTTC. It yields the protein CASSLEGAGLDEQFF.

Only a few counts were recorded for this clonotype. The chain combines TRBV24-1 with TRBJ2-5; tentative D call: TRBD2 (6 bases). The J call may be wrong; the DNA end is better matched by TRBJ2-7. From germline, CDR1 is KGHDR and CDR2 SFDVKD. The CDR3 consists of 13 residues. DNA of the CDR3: TGTGCCACCGGGTCCGGGAGCTCCTACGAGCAGTACTTC. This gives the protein CATGSGSSYEQYF.

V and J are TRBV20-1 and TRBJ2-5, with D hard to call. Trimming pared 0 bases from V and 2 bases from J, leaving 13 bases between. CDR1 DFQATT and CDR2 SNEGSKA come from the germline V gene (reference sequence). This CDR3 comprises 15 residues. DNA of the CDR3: TGCAGTGCTAGAGATCCCAGGTCCGAGCAAGAGACCCAGTACTTC. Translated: CSARDPRSEQETQYF.